These 27 T cell receptor beta chains originate from one sample sequenced in a study of response to subunit inactivated influenza vaccine. TCRdb passed the RT-PCR reads through MiXCR, listing each CDR3 protein once. This table holds hundreds of thousands of distinct CDR3 sequences, around 13% found once. This sample comprised PBMCs from blood, obtained 14 to 15 days before vaccination. These TCRs come from a man aged 45-65 years who received an inactivated influenza vaccine.

The J gene is TRBJ2-1, the V gene TRBV4-2; 9 bases line up with TRBD2. The CDR3 extends over 17 amino acids. J was trimmed by 7 bases and V by 1 base; bases with no gene match: 11. Germline V CDR1 and CDR2: LGHNA, YNFKEQ. Here the CDR3 reads CASSQGELAGFANEQFF. In DNA form, the CDR3 reads TGTGCCAGCAGCCAAGGGGAGCTAGCGGGGTTCGCAAATGAGCAGTTCTTC.

The V call is TRBV7-6, the J call TRBJ2-1, with D possibly being TRBD2 (5 bases). V lost 5 bases and J 3 bases, leaving 14 bases between the germline ends. The CDR3 is 15 residues long. Germline V gives CDR1 SGHVS, CDR2 FNYEAQ. DNA of the CDR3: TGTGCCAGCAGCCGGGAAACTGGTAACTACAATGAGCAGTTCTTC. Translated, it gives CASSRETGNYNEQFF.

As regards this clonotype: A much bigger clone sits one base away, suggesting this may be a read error. The chain employs TRBV4-2 and TRBJ2-7, with 7 bases that match TRBD1. V was pared by 4 bases and J by 6 bases, with 9 bases of the junction left unmatched. From germline, CDR1 is LGHNA and CDR2 YNFKEQ. This CDR3 has 14 residues. The CDR3: CASSPGGQKGEQYF. The CDR3 region has the DNA TGTGCCAGCAGCCCAGGGGGACAGAAAGGCGAGCAGTACTTC.

This clonotype was detected a few times. The chain links TRBV15 to TRBJ1-4, with TRBD1 matching over 7 bases. The CDR3 sequence is 16 residues long. The junction had 4 bases not matched to a gene; V was cut back by 2 bases and J by 1 base. Germline CDR1 and CDR2: LNHNV and YYDKDF (reference sequence). DNA for the CDR3: TGTGCCACCAGCAGAACTCGACAGGGAACTAATGAAAAACTGTTTTTT. Protein product: CATSRTRQGTNEKLFF. The full variable domain, its missing parts supplied by reference TRBV15 and TRBJ1-4, is DAMVIQNPRYQVTQFGKPVTLSCSQTLNHNVMYWYQQKSSQAPKLLFHYYDKDFNNEADTPDNFQSRRPNTSFCFLDIRSPGLGDTAMYLCATSRTRQGTNEKLFFGSGTQLSVL.

This clonotype was picked up a small number of times. The CDR3 DNA sequence: TGTGCCAGCAGCTTGCGACAAGACTACGGGACGGTCGGACAGTACTTC. This encodes CASSLRQDYGTVGQYF. The chain carries TRBV7-2 and TRBJ2-7; D may match TRBD1 or TRBD2 (5 bases each). The V and J ends lost 3 bases and 10 bases respectively, with 25 bases between them. This CDR3 comprises 16 residues. Germline lookup yields CDR1 SGHTA and CDR2 FQGNSA. Complete variable domain (other parts from reference TRBV7-2 and TRBJ2-7): GAGVSQSPSNKVTEKGKDVELRCDPISGHTALYWYRQSLGQGLEFLIYFQGNSAPDKSGLPSDRFSAERTGGSVSTLTIQRTQQEDSAVYLCASSLRQDYGTVGQYFGPGTRLTVT.

This clonotype has ten or more counts. This chain connects TRBV6-1 to TRBJ2-7, with a possible D match to TRBD1 (6 bases). Germline V gene sequence: CDR1 MNHNS, CDR2 SASEGT. The CDR3 sequence is 14 residues long. The V end lost 8 bases, the J end lost 4 bases, and 18 bases lay between the germline ends. CDR3: CASVGQPFSYEQYF. The CDR3 nucleotides read TGTGCCAGCGTCGGACAGCCCTTTTCATACGAGCAGTACTTC.

This clonotype has a handful of counts. V gene TRBV6-2 or TRBV6-3 combines with J gene TRBJ2-7, with D maybe TRBD1 (6 bases). CDR3 length: 13 residues. Trimming cost V 4 bases and J 2 bases, with 9 bases left between them. Germline-derived CDR1 and CDR2 are MNHEY and SVGEGT. CDR3 sequence reads: CASSFRGTYEQYF. The CDR3, as DNA: TGTGCCAGCAGTTTCAGGGGTACCTACGAGCAGTACTTC.

This clonotype was detected a few times. The rearrangement links TRBV20-1 to TRBJ2-7; 10 bases fit TRBD2. V was pared by 7 bases and J by 2 bases, with 8 bases of the junction left unmatched. This CDR3 is 14 amino acids long. Germline CDR1 and CDR2: DFQATT and SNEGSKA (reference sequence). As DNA, the CDR3 is TGCAGTGTTAGGGATAGCGGGGGGCCCTACGAGCAGTACTTC. Translated, it gives CSVRDSGGPYEQYF.

The table lists this clonotype with many counts. The chain links TRBV12-3 or TRBV12-4 to TRBJ2-1; TRBD2 matches 8 bases. The junction had 11 bases not matched to a gene; V was cut back by 6 bases and J by 10 bases. The CDR3 loop spans 14 amino acids. The chain's CDR3 is CASSYSGALAEQFF. For the CDR3, the DNA is TGTGCCAGCAGCTATAGCGGGGCCTTGGCGGAGCAGTTCTTC.

The chain combines TRBV4-2 with TRBJ2-1; D ambiguous. CDR3 length equals 16 residues. The V end lost 4 bases, the J end lost 5 bases, and 18 bases lay between the germline ends. Germline lookup yields CDR1 LGHNA and CDR2 YNFKEQ. The CDR3 DNA follows: TGTGCCAGCAGCCCGGATTTGGGCGCGATCCACAATGAGCAGTTCTTC. This encodes CASSPDLGAIHNEQFF.

The table lists this clonotype with a few counts. This rearrangement joins TRBV27 to TRBJ2-2, with D tentatively TRBD1 or TRBD2 (5 bases each). CDR1 and CDR2 (germline): MNHEY, SMNVEV (reference sequence). V was shortened by 6 bases and J by 5 bases, with 25 bases between the two germline ends. CDR3 length: 18 residues. The chain's CDR3 is CASSPGPGPDLKTGELFF. CDR3 DNA: TGTGCCAGCAGCCCCGGCCCGGGGCCGGATCTTAAAACCGGGGAGCTGTTTTTT.

The J gene is TRBJ1-1, the V gene TRBV2; D is undetermined. The CDR3 runs to 15 residues. V lost 0 bases and J 5 bases, leaving 13 bases between the germline ends. Germline V gene lookup returns CDR1 SNHLY and CDR2 FYNNEI. CDR3 in amino acids: CASSEAALWQTEAFF. Written as DNA, the CDR3 is TGTGCCAGCAGTGAAGCGGCTCTCTGGCAAACTGAAGCTTTCTTT.

Many counts were recorded for this clonotype. The J gene is TRBJ2-7, the V gene TRBV7-2; D is unresolved. The CDR3 runs 12 residues. Trimming cost V 0 bases and J 3 bases, with 3 bases left between them. CDR1 SGHTA and CDR2 FQGNSA come from the germline V gene. The CDR3 sequence is CASSLALYEQYF. The CDR3 DNA follows: TGTGCCAGCAGCTTAGCGCTCTACGAGCAGTACTTC. Full variable domain (missing parts from reference TRBV7-2 and TRBJ2-7): GAGVSQSPSNKVTEKGKDVELRCDPISGHTALYWYRQSLGQGLEFLIYFQGNSAPDKSGLPSDRFSAERTGGSVSTLTIQRTQQEDSAVYLCASSLALYEQYFGPGTRLTVT.

This clonotype was counted a few times. The chain combines TRBV7-9 with TRBJ2-2; 8 bases are shared with TRBD1. There are 16 residues in the CDR3. CDR1 SEHNR and CDR2 FQNEAQ come from the germline V gene (reference sequence). V gave up 0 bases and J gave up 4 bases; unmatched junction bases: 4. This CDR3 is CASSLAIRGPTGELFF. CDR3 coding DNA: TGTGCCAGCAGCTTAGCCATCAGGGGGCCCACCGGGGAGCTGTTTTTT.

The chain combines TRBV4-3 with TRBJ2-3, with D tentatively TRBD2 (6 bases). The germline CDR1 and CDR2 sequences are LGHNA and YSLEER. The V gene lost 1 base and the J gene lost 2 bases, with 13 bases spanning the gap. The CDR3 runs 16 residues. This chain's CDR3 is CASSQGGGLLTDTQYF. DNA for the CDR3: TGCGCCAGCAGCCAAGGTGGGGGACTCCTCACAGATACGCAGTATTTT.

V and J are TRBV4-3 and TRBJ1-1; 7 bases fit TRBD1. The CDR3 loop spans 15 amino acids. With 2 bases clipped from V and 3 bases from J, the junction kept 6 bases outside the gene matches. Germline V gene sequence: CDR1 LGHNA, CDR2 YSLEER. CDR3 nucleotides: TGCGCCAGCAGCCAATTCAGGGGGGAGCACACTGAAGCTTTCTTT. Translated, it gives CASSQFRGEHTEAFF.

The gene calls are TRBV6-2 or TRBV6-3 and TRBJ2-7, with 10 nucleotides matching TRBD2. The V and J ends lost 9 bases and 5 bases, in that order; junction bases with no gene match: 10. CDR1 and CDR2 (germline): MNHEY, SVGEGT. The CDR3 is 14 amino acids. CDR3 DNA: TGTGCCAGTACTAGCGGGATGCTATCCCACGAGCAGTACTTC. Encoded protein: CASTSGMLSHEQYF.

The chain carries TRBV19 and TRBJ2-7, with 8 positions matching TRBD2. The CDR3 loop spans 18 amino acids. Germline CDR1 LNHDA, CDR2 SQIVND (reference sequence). V lost 6 bases and J lost 1; bases outside the gene matches: 17. The CDR3 reads CASSPTPGASGLSYEQYF. The DNA for the CDR3 is TGTGCCAGTAGCCCTACTCCAGGGGCTAGCGGGTTATCCTACGAGCAGTACTTC.

The genes are TRBV14 and TRBJ2-7, with unresolved D. The CDR3 runs 12 residues. Looked up from germline, CDR1 is SGHDN and CDR2 is FVKESK. Trimming left V 4 bases short and J 8 bases short, with 12 bases between. For the CDR3, the DNA is TGTGCCAGCAGCCTATCAAGCTCCAAGCAGTACTTC. Translation gives CASSLSSSKQYF. Full variable domain (outside the CDR3, taken from reference TRBV14 and TRBJ2-7): EAGVTQFPSHSVIEKGQTVTLRCDPISGHDNLYWYRRVMGKEIKFLLHFVKESKQDESGMPNNRFLAERTGGTYSTLKVQPAELEDSGVYFCASSLSSSKQYFGPGTRLTVT.

This clonotype was seen only a few times. The chain links TRBV9 to TRBJ2-7; D is undetermined. Germline CDR1 reads SGDLS; CDR2 reads YYNGEE. The CDR3 is made up of 15 amino acids. V was trimmed by 0 bases and J by 0 bases, leaving 10 bases between them. CDR3 loop: CASSVAPSSSYEQYF. CDR3 sequence (DNA): TGTGCCAGCAGCGTAGCTCCGAGTTCCTCCTACGAGCAGTACTTC.

The V gene is TRBV6-1, the J gene TRBJ1-6; D is uncertain. The V end was cut by 4 bases, the J end by 5 bases, with 12 bases between. Germline loops: CDR1 MNHNS, CDR2 SASEGT. This CDR3 comprises 15 residues. The CDR3 spells CASSASGKNNSPLHF. CDR3 DNA: TGTGCCAGCAGTGCCTCGGGGAAGAATAATTCACCCCTCCACTTT.

The V and J genes are TRBV5-1 and TRBJ2-7, with D perhaps TRBD2 (7 bases). V was pared by 4 bases and J by 2 bases, with 13 bases between. CDR3 length: 14 amino acids. Germline V lookup: CDR1 SGHRS, CDR2 YFSETQ. CDR3 amino acids: CASSTGGLTYEQYF. The CDR3 DNA reads TGCGCCAGCAGCACGGGGGGCCTGACCTACGAGCAGTACTTC.

This clonotype was recorded many times. The rearrangement joins TRBV4-2 to TRBJ2-7; TRBD2 matches 10 bases. The V gene end was trimmed by 4 bases and the J gene end by 3 bases; junction bases not matched to a gene: 3. CDR1 and CDR2 from the germline V gene are LGHNA and YNFKEQ. The CDR3 totals 14 residues. The CDR3 DNA is TGTGCCAGCAGCCCCAGACTAGCGGGCTACGAGCAGTACTTC. Amino acid sequence: CASSPRLAGYEQYF.

This clonotype was detected ten times or more. CDR3 bases: TGTGCCAGCAGCTTACTGACAGGGACGAGCAATCAGCCCCAGCATTTT. This translates into CASSLLTGTSNQPQHF. V usage is TRBV7-2 and J usage is TRBJ1-5, with TRBD1 matching 7 bases. CDR3 size: 16 residues. After removal of 2 bases from V and 1 base from J, the junction contained 5 bases not matched to a gene. Germline lookup yields CDR1 SGHTA and CDR2 FQGNSA.

The chain has TRBV13 and TRBJ2-7, with 9 nucleotides matching TRBD1. V gave up 5 bases and J gave up 7 bases; unmatched junction bases: 6. Germline assignment: CDR1 PRHDT and CDR2 FYEKMQ (reference sequence). CDR3 length: 13 residues. CDR3 DNA sequence: TGTGCCAGCAGCCGCCGGGACAGGGTAGAGCAGTACTTC. Amino acids: CASSRRDRVEQYF.

This clonotype was seen at least ten times. V gene TRBV12-3 or TRBV12-4 combines with J gene TRBJ2-3; TRBD1 is a possible D gene (6 bases). The CDR3 is 13 residues long. V was clipped by 5 bases and J by 6 bases, with 12 bases between them. CDR3 in amino acids: CASSPTGSDTQYF. CDR3 sequence (DNA): TGTGCCAGCAGTCCCACAGGGTCCGATACGCAGTATTTT.

The chain recombines TRBV20-1 with TRBJ2-1, with 8 positions matching TRBD2. From germline, CDR1 is DFQATT and CDR2 SNEGSKA (reference sequence). The CDR3 extends over 16 amino acids. The trim removed 6 bases at V and 2 bases at J, leaving 12 bases unmatched. The CDR3 DNA sequence: TGCAGTGCCACGTCGAAAGCCGGGAGGGCCTACAATGAGCAGTTCTTC. Its protein is CSATSKAGRAYNEQFF.